The next 3 T cell receptor beta chains were all read from a single sample in a study of CD8 T cells in Susac syndrome. RNA was extracted with the RNeasy kit, and a quantity of roughly 0.45 to 1 ug was reverse transcribed using random hexamers. TCRdb reprocessed the immunoSEQ multiplex PCR reads with MiXCR, giving one entry per CDR3 protein. The sample shows under 250,000 distinct CDR3 sequences, around 93% of them seen only once. The source material was CD4+ T cells from PBMCs. Source of these receptors: a human donor with multiple sclerosis.

The chain carries TRBV27 and TRBJ1-3; no clear D. From germline, CDR1 is MNHEY and CDR2 SMNVEV (reference sequence). This CDR3 spans 13 amino acids. The V end lost 8 bases, the J end lost 2 bases, and 10 bases lay between the germline ends. CDR3 sequence: CASGSSAGNTIYF. CDR3 nucleotide sequence: TGTGCCAGCGGATCCTCAGCTGGAAACACCATATATTTT.

CDR3 in DNA: TGTGCCAGCAGTTCCTCAGGGAGGGAGGGCACTGAAGCTTTCTTT. Translated: CASSSSGREGTEAFF. The chain recombines TRBV12-3 or TRBV12-4 with TRBJ1-1; maybe TRBD1 (5 bases). The CDR3 is 15 amino acids. V gave up 4 bases and J gave up 4 bases, with 16 bases separating them.

V is TRBV10-3 and J is TRBJ1-1; 7 bases are shared with TRBD1. V was clipped by 10 bases and J by 1 base; unmatched bases: 9. The CDR3 is 14 amino acids. From germline, CDR1 is ENHRY and CDR2 SYGVKD. The CDR3 DNA sequence: TGTGCCACCTGGGCAGGGGGACCGAACACTGAAGCTTTCTTT. It encodes CATWAGGPNTEAFF.